The 7 T cell receptor beta chains in this list originate from one sample, sequenced in a study of Ad26.COV2.S vaccination and SARS-CoV-2 variants. The assay was immunoSEQ multiplex PCR, and TCRdb's table has in-frame clones only and misses some. The repertoire consists of 200,000 to 250,000 clones, with roughly 90% occurring once and the leading ten covering approximately 12%. Treatment: approximately 18 received Ad26.COV2.S at low or high dose, single or two shots; several received placebo; per-sample allocation not given. Specimens were obtained on day 63 following the first vaccine or placebo injection. The sequencing used peripheral blood, collected in a trial of Ad26.COV2.S vaccine versus placebo. The receptors shown here come from a person aged 18-65 years who received the Ad26.COV2.S COVID-19 vaccine or a placebo.

This clone was seen more than once but under ten times. The chain is built from TRBV18 and TRBJ2-2; 10 bases match TRBD2. The CDR3 is 16 amino acids. Looked up from germline, CDR1 is KGHSH and CDR2 is LQKENI. J gave up 4 bases and V 2 bases, and 4 bases lay outside the gene matches. The CDR3 region is CASSPLAGGITGELFF. The CDR3 region has the DNA TGTGCCAGCTCACCATTAGCGGGAGGAATCACCGGGGAGCTGTTTTTT. The full variable domain, rest sourced from reference TRBV18 and TRBJ2-2, is NAGVMQNPRHLVRRRGQEARLRCSPMKGHSHVYWYRQLPEEGLKFMVYLQKENIIDESGMPKERFSAEFPKEGPSILRIQQVVRGDSAAYFCASSPLAGGITGELFFGEGSRLTVL.

This chain connects TRBV9 to TRBJ2-2; 10 bases are shared with TRBD2. The junction had 3 bases not matched to a gene; V was cut back by 4 bases and J by 3 bases. This CDR3 contains 15 residues. The germline gives CDR1 SGDLS, CDR2 YYNGEE. CDR3 DNA: TGTGCCAGCAGCCGCGGACTAGCGGACACCGGGGAGCTGTTTTTT. It specifies CASSRGLADTGELFF.

This clone was found once. This chain uses TRBV11-2 with TRBJ2-5; unclear D gene. CDR1 and CDR2 (germline): SGHAT, FQNNGV. The CDR3 length is 11 residues. V shed 1 base and J shed 7 bases, with 4 bases lying between them. Here the CDR3 reads CASSLGGTQYF. Here the CDR3 DNA reads TGTGCCAGCAGCTTAGGGGGGACCCAGTACTTC.

This clone has just a few counts. The CDR3: CASSTQNTEAFF. CDR3 DNA sequence: TGTGCCAGCAGTACACAGAACACTGAAGCTTTCTTT. The chain joins TRBV2 to TRBJ1-1; D remains unclear. Deletions cut 5 bases from V and 1 base from J, with 5 bases between. CDR3 size: 12 residues. CDR1 and CDR2 from the germline V gene are SNHLY and FYNNEI.

The J gene is TRBJ2-3, the V gene TRBV9; TRBD1 might be the D (5 bases). The germline gives CDR1 SGDLS, CDR2 YYNGEE. CDR3 length: 13 residues. V lost 4 bases and J lost 10, with 16 bases in between. CDR3 loop: CASSQGDGWAQYF. CDR3 sequence (DNA): TGTGCCAGCAGCCAAGGGGATGGGTGGGCGCAGTATTTT.

This rearrangement joins TRBV5-6 to TRBJ2-2; 10 bases are a match to TRBD1. Germline CDR1 SGHDT, CDR2 YYEEEE. V shed 4 bases, J shed 0 bases, and the junction held 6 bases outside the gene matches. The CDR3 is 17 amino acids. DNA of the CDR3: TGTGCCAGCAGCGGACAGGGGGGAGCTTCGAACACCGGGGAGCTGTTTTTT. This translates into CASSGQGGASNTGELFF.

The chain's CDR3 is CASSSHGTGGPNEQFF. The CDR3 DNA follows: TGTGCCAGCAGCTCACACGGGACGGGAGGACCCAATGAGCAGTTCTTC. The rearrangement links TRBV7-2 to TRBJ2-1, with 7 bases matching TRBD2. The ends lost 4 bases at V and 6 bases at J; junction bases unmatched: 12. Germline V gene sequence: CDR1 SGHTA, CDR2 FQGNSA. CDR3 length: 16 residues.